The clone carrying this T cell receptor (beta chain) was seen ten or more times. CDR1 is WNHNN, CDR2 SYGVQD, per germline (reference sequence). The CDR3 runs 13 residues. Trimming pared 4 bases from V and 8 bases from J, leaving 12 bases between. The data were taken from a study of T-cell reconstitution after alpha-beta-depleted transplantation in children. Preparation of the TCRbeta library involved a method that used unique molecular identifiers. A single record per CDR3 protein comes from TCRdb applying MiXCR to the PCR reads. This sample has 400,000 to 500,000 distinct CDR3 sequences, with around 9.9% found just once.

The material sequenced was PBMCs from the stem cell graft donor, taken from the stem cell graft. The chain uses TRBV10-1 and TRBJ2-1; TRBD1 is a possible D gene (5 bases). This TCR came from a human donor who donated a stem cell graft to a child with acute myeloid leukemia. CDR3 protein: CASSAGPGHEQFF. CDR3 coding DNA: TGCGCCAGCAGTGCTGGGCCAGGGCATGAGCAGTTCTTC.